This TCR beta chain was captured in a study of blood T cells in healthy people across ages. A second PCR, run for roughly 6 to 11 cycles, used a sample-barcoded 5' primer plus a J-beta primer mix. TCRdb reanalysed the 5' RACE reads using MiXCR and keeps one entry per CDR3 protein. The data contain roughly 550,000 distinct CDR3 sequences, nearly 25% of them singletons. The CDR3 totals 16 residues. Looked up from germline, CDR1 is MNHEY and CDR2 is SMNVEV (reference sequence). Trimming stripped 5 bases from V and 4 bases from J, with 21 bases between. Study-wide points: TCR beta diversity per million T cells fell roughly linearly with age. From one million sequenced T cells, diversity estimates were lower bounds.

There are a few counts of this clonotype. Its antigen is undetermined. This sample was also put to use in a study of T cells of mothers and their children. That work contributes: Over 8.5 million reads per mother and 2.5 million to 3 million per child were obtained. Researchers report slightly higher, though non-significant, overlap in related mother-child pairs than in unrelated pairs.

Specimen: blood. This receptor was identified in a boy aged 5-17 years in good health. The rearrangement links TRBV27 to TRBJ2-7, with D possibly matching TRBD1 (6 bases). Here the CDR3 DNA reads TGTGCCAGCAGTCCGCTCGGGTTTATGGGGGCGTACGAGCAGTACTTC. The encoded protein is CASSPLGFMGAYEQYF.